These 6 T cell receptor beta chains originate from one sample sequenced in a study of Ad26.COV2.S vaccination and SARS-CoV-2 variants. The sample's treatment: over 15 received Ad26.COV2.S at low or high dose, single or two shots; a few received placebo; per-sample allocation not given. At day 63 after the first vaccine or placebo injection, samples were drawn. TCRdb's copy holds only in-frame clones and misses some; the assay was immunoSEQ multiplex PCR. The sample has roughly 700,000 clones, more than 80% seen once. The sequencing here drew on peripheral blood, taken in a trial of Ad26.COV2.S vaccine versus placebo. Receptors originate from a person between 18 and 60 years old who received the Ad26.COV2.S COVID-19 vaccine or a placebo.

The chain uses TRBV7-8 and TRBJ2-1, with 11 bases aligning to TRBD2. Germline CDR1 is SGHVS and CDR2 is FQNEAQ. The CDR3 is made up of 17 amino acids. Trimming removed 1 base from V and 6 bases from J; junction bases left unmatched: 8. The CDR3 coding sequence is TGTGCCAGCAGCTTAGTGGGTAGCGGGGGGGAGGTCAATGAGCAGTTCTTC. Protein sequence: CASSLVGSGGEVNEQFF.

This clone was found once. The rearrangement uses TRBV27 and TRBJ2-6; D is ambiguous. Germline CDR1 is MNHEY and CDR2 is SMNVEV (reference sequence). The CDR3 extends over 14 amino acids. V was trimmed by 2 bases and J by 4 bases, leaving 6 bases between them. Here the CDR3 reads CASSLTEGANVLTF. CDR3 sequence (DNA): TGTGCCAGCAGTTTAACGGAGGGGGCCAACGTCCTGACTTTC.

V gene TRBV6-2 or TRBV6-3 combines with J gene TRBJ2-7; 10 bases are shared with TRBD2. This CDR3 contains 14 residues. The trim removed 4 bases at V and 3 bases at J, leaving 3 bases unmatched. Germline CDR1 MNHEY, CDR2 SVGEGT. CDR3 in amino acids: CASSFSGGLYEQYF. The DNA of the CDR3 is TGTGCCAGCAGTTTTAGCGGGGGGCTCTACGAGCAGTACTTC.

This sequence joins TRBV13 and TRBJ1-1; 8 nucleotides align to TRBD1. Per germline, CDR1 PRHDT and CDR2 FYEKMQ (reference sequence). The CDR3 contains 15 residues. With 5 bases clipped from V and 6 bases from J, the junction kept 11 bases outside the gene matches. For the CDR3, the DNA is TGTGCCAGCAGCCTATCGGGACAGGACAACGCTGAAGCTTTCTTT. Residues: CASSLSGQDNAEAFF.

The V call is TRBV29-1, the J call TRBJ2-7; 8 bases map to TRBD1. The CDR3 is made up of 12 amino acids. The germline V gene encodes CDR1 SQVTM and CDR2 ANQGSEA. Trimming took 8 bases from V and 5 from J; bases not matched to a gene: 8. CDR3 coding DNA: TGCAGCTACGGACAGGGAAGCAACGAGCAGTACTTC. Translation gives CSYGQGSNEQYF.

The V call is TRBV19, the J call TRBJ2-7, with 12 nucleotides matching TRBD2. The V gene end was trimmed by 6 bases and the J gene end by 7 bases; junction bases not matched to a gene: 10. There are 15 residues in the CDR3. Germline lookup yields CDR1 LNHDA and CDR2 SQIVND (reference sequence). The CDR3 spells CASSPSSGRAEEQYF. CDR3 sequence (DNA): TGTGCCAGTAGCCCCTCTAGCGGGAGGGCTGAGGAGCAGTACTTC.